The 3 T cell receptor beta chains below come from one sample, sequenced in a study of control samples from healthy donors and cancer patients. TCRdb's copy holds only in-frame clones and misses some; the assay was immunoSEQ multiplex PCR. This repertoire shows 200,000 or so clones, roughly 94% found once; its top ten account for approximately 1.5%. Sequencing was done on a sample of blood. The receptors stem from a man aged 50-59 years in good health.

With regard to this clone: The sample contains more than one DNA sequence encoding this CDR3. The V and J genes are TRBV28 and TRBJ2-3, with 8 bases matching TRBD2. V lost 3 bases, J lost 1 base, and 0 bases stayed unmatched. CDR1 and CDR2 from the germline V gene are MDHEN and SYDVKM. The CDR3 has 14 amino acids. The CDR3 DNA reads as TGTGCCAGCAGTTTGCGGGGGGGCACAGATACGCAGTATTTT. Encoded protein: CASSLRGGTDTQYF.

As for this clone: This likely comes from a read error, as the CDR3 has no conserved phenylalanine or tryptophan at its end. It is unclear where the CDR3 begins or ends on the DNA, so no DNA is shown, and the CDR3 is as TCRdb lists it. The V call is TRBV20-1, the J call TRBJ1-4; TRBD1 is the table's D call and was not checked against the DNA. Germline V lookup: CDR1 DFQATT, CDR2 SNEGSKA (reference sequence). Counting both end residues, the CDR3 totals 11 amino acids. The CDR3 loop is CSARGGDRVGL.

The sample holds one count of this clone. The J gene is TRBJ1-1, the V gene TRBV3-1 (or the pseudogene TRBV3-2); D unresolved. Germline assignment: CDR1 LGHDT and CDR2 YNNKEL (reference sequence). Deletions cut 1 base from V and 1 base from J, with 4 bases between. The CDR3 is 13 residues long. The CDR3 DNA reads as TGTGCCAGCAGCCAAGCATGGAACACTGAAGCTTTCTTT. It translates to CASSQAWNTEAFF.